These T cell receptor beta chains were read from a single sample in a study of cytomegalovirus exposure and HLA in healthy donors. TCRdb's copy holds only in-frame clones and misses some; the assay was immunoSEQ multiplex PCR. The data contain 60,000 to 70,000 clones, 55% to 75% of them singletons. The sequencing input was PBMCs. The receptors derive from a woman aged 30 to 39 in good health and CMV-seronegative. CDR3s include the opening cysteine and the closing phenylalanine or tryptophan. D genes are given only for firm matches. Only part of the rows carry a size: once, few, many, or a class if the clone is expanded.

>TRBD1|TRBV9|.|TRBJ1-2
TGTGCCAGCAGCGCCAGCAGGGGGATGCAAGGCTACACCTTC
CASSASRGMQGYTF
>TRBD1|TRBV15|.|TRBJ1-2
TGTGCCACCAGCAGGGACAGGGGGAACTATGGCTACACCTTC
CATSRDRGNYGYTF
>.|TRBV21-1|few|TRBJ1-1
TGTGCCAGCAGCAAACACGGGTCGGGCGGGGAAACTTACACTGAAGCTTTCTTT
CASSKHGSGGETYTEAFF
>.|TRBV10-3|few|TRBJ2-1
TGTGCCATCCTAGGGGGGGCAGGGCGGGATGAGCAGTTCTTC
CAILGGAGRDEQFF
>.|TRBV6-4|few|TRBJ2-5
TGTGCCAGCAGTGAAGGTCGCGGTAACACCCAAGAGACCCAGTACTTC
CASSEGRGNTQETQYF
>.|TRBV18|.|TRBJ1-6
TGTGCCAGCTCACGAAACGGGGATTCACCCCTCCACTTT
CASSRNGDSPLHF
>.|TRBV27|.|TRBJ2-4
TGTGCCAGCAGTTTACACGGGGGAACCAAAAACATTCAGTACTTC
CASSLHGGTKNIQYF
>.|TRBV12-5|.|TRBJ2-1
TGTGCTAGTGGGGTAGCGAATGAGCAGTTCTTC
CASGVANEQFF
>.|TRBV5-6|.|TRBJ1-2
TGTGCCAGCAGCAGCTTGTCTTTGGGCAGGATCGGCTACACCTTC
CASSSLSLGRIGYTF
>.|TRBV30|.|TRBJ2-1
TGTGCCTGGAGTGTAGGTCGGGGGAATGAGCAGTTCTTC
CAWSVGRGNEQFF
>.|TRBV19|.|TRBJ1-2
TGTGCCAGCCGGTTGGGGGGGGCGAATGGCTACACCTTC
CASRLGGANGYTF
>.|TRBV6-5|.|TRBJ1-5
TGTGCCAGCAGGGCCAAAGTGAGCGGGAATCAGCCCCAGCATTTT
CASRAKVSGNQPQHF
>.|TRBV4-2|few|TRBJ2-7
TGTGCCAGCAGCCAAAGCACCGGGGGAAGCCCTGAGGAGCAGTACTTC
CASSQSTGGSPEEQYF
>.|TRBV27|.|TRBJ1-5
TGTGCCAGCAATTACTTTCAGCCCCAGCATTTT
CASNYFQPQHF
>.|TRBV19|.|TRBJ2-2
TGTGCCACGAGGCAGGGTAGGACCGGGGAGCTGTTTTTT
CATRQGRTGELFF
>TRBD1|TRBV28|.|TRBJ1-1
TGTGCCAGCAGTTTACAACAGGGGTTTGTTACTGAAGCTTTCTTT
CASSLQQGFVTEAFF
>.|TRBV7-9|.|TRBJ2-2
TGTGCCAGCAGCCCGGGGAAGGGTGCCACCGGGGAGCTGTTTTTT
CASSPGKGATGELFF
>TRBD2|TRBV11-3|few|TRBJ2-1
TGTGCCAGCAGCTTAGAGACTAGCGGTAACAATGAGCAGTTCTTC
CASSLETSGNNEQFF
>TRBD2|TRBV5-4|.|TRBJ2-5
TGTGCCAGCAGCTTGGGGGGTCTAGCGGGGAGCCAAGAGACCCAGTACTTC
CASSLGGLAGSQETQYF
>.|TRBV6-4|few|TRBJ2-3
TGTGCCAGCAGTCTAGGTACTAGCACAGATACGCAGTATTTT
CASSLGTSTDTQYF
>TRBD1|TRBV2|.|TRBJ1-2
TGTGCCAGCCAAGGACAGGGTGGAGGCAACTATGGCTACACCTTC
CASQGQGGGNYGYTF
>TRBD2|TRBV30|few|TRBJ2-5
TGTGCCTGGAGTGCCTCCCGGGGGGTGGTAGAGACCCAGTACTTC
CAWSASRGVVETQYF
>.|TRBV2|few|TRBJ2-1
TGTGCCAGTTTTCAGGCCGGCTCCTACAATGAGCAGTTCTTC
CASFQAGSYNEQFF
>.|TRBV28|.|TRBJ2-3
TGTGCCAGCAGTCCACGCTACACAGATACGCAGTATTTT
CASSPRYTDTQYF
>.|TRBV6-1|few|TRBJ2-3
TGTGCCAGCAGTGAAGTTAGCGGCAGAAGCACAGATACGCAGTATTTT
CASSEVSGRSTDTQYF
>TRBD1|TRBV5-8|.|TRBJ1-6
TGTGCCAGCAGCTTTAGAACAGGGGGCCGAAATTCACCCCTCCACTTT
CASSFRTGGRNSPLHF
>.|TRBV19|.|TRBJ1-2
TGTGCCAGTAGTCAAGGGGATGGCTACACCTTC
CASSQGDGYTF
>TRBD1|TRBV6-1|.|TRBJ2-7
TGTGCCAGCAGTGCCACCGGGACAGGGGTCTACGAGCAGTACTTC
CASSATGTGVYEQYF
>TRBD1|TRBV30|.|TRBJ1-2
TGTGCCTGGGGAAGGGACAGACCGTATGGCTACACCTTC
CAWGRDRPYGYTF
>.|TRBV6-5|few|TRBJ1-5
TGTGCCAGCAGTTACCGGGAAGGCAATCAGCCCCAGCATTTT
CASSYREGNQPQHF
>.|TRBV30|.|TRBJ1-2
TGTGCCTGTTACCTCCCGGGTGGCTACACCTTC
CACYLPGGYTF